This TCR beta chain was recorded in a study of T cell responses to AZD1222 COVID-19 vaccine. Study background: Researchers grouped second doses given at about 4 or about 12 weeks into one pool.

In this sample, this clone turned up a few times. The protocol was immunoSEQ multiplex PCR, while the TCRdb copy is restricted to in-frame clones and leaves out a portion. The sample shows about 130,000 clones, 88% of them seen only once. The sequence was obtained from an adult in good health. Sample: peripheral blood, taken on day 0 of AZD1222 vaccination.

Here the CDR3 DNA reads TGTGCCAGCAGTTTAGAACTAGCGGATCAAGAGACCCAGTACTTC. It codes for CASSLELADQETQYF. The chain has TRBV27 and TRBJ2-5; 8 nucleotides agree with TRBD2. CDR1 and CDR2 (germline): MNHEY, SMNVEV (reference sequence). This CDR3 has 15 residues. V trimming: 2 bases; J trimming: 2 bases; junction bases outside the gene matches: 4.